This T cell receptor (beta chain) is from a study of Ad26.COV2.S vaccination and SARS-CoV-2 variants. Treatment given: 15 to 20 received Ad26.COV2.S at low or high dose, single or two shots; 5 received placebo; per-sample allocation not given. Day 63 after the first injection of vaccine or placebo was the sampling time. V shed 5 bases, J shed 5 bases, and the junction held 2 bases outside the gene matches. The CDR3 covers 12 residues. Assay used: immunoSEQ multiplex PCR; TCRdb lists only in-frame clones, some missing. The repertoire holds 300,000 to 350,000 clones, with around four fifths as singletons. Concerning this clone itself: Antigen specificity is unknown.

Study results and limitations: Reported findings describe substantial breadth in spike-specific CD8+ and CD4+ T cell responses following vaccination. Those who received vaccine or placebo ended up with similar non-spike TCR breadth.

This chain joins TRBV12-3 or TRBV12-4 and TRBJ1-2; 7 nucleotides line up with TRBD1. The material was peripheral blood, obtained in a trial of Ad26.COV2.S vaccine versus placebo. This sequence was found in a person between 18 and 59 years old who received the Ad26.COV2.S COVID-19 vaccine or a placebo. This CDR3 reads CASSGRGYGYTF. The CDR3, as DNA: TGTGCCAGCAGTGGCAGGGGGTATGGCTACACCTTC.